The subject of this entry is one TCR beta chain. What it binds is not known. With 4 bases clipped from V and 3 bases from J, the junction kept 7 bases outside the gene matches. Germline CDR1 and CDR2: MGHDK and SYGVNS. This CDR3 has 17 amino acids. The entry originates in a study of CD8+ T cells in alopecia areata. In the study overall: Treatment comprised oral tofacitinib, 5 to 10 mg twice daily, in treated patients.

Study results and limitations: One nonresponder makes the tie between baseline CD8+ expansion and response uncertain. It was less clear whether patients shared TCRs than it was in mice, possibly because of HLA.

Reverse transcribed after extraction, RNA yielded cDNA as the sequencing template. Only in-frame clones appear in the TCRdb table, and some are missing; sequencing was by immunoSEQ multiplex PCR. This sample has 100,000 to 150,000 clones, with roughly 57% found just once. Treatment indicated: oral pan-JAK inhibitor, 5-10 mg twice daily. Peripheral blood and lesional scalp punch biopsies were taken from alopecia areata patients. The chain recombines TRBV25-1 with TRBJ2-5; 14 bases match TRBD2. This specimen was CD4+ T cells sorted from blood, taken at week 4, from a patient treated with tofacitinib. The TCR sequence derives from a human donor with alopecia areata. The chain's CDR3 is CASSVGLAGGLKETQYF. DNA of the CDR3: TGTGCCAGCAGTGTCGGACTAGCGGGAGGACTTAAAGAGACCCAGTACTTC.